A single sample gave rise to the 10 T cell receptor beta chains below, sequenced in a study of blood T cell repertoires in COVID-19. Some clones are missing from TCRdb's copy, which holds only in-frame ones; the method was immunoSEQ multiplex PCR. The sample consists of 150,000 to 200,000 clones, around 81% of them appearing once. The sequenced sample was peripheral blood. The source of these receptors is a man aged 55 to 70 with active or convalescent COVID-19.

The chain uses TRBV7-3 and TRBJ2-5, with 8 bases aligning to TRBD1. The CDR3 totals 17 residues. V lost 3 bases and J lost 1; bases outside the gene matches: 10. Germline values: CDR1 SGHTA, CDR2 FQGTGA. CDR3 protein: CASSLQGQGAIQETQYF. CDR3 sequence (DNA): TGTGCCAGCAGCTTGCAGGGCCAGGGGGCGATCCAAGAGACCCAGTACTTC.

The chain recombines TRBV5-4 with TRBJ2-3, with D maybe TRBD2 (6 bases). The CDR3 totals 15 residues. Germline CDR1 and CDR2: SGHNT and YYREEE (reference sequence). The ends were cut back, 2 bases at V and 0 bases at J, with 10 bases in the middle. CDR3 region: CASSFFSGSTDTQYF. The CDR3 nucleotides read TGTGCCAGCAGCTTTTTTAGCGGAAGCACAGATACGCAGTATTTT.

The chain links TRBV13 to TRBJ2-2, with D perhaps TRBD2 (6 bases). Germline V gives CDR1 PRHDT, CDR2 FYEKMQ (reference sequence). The CDR3 consists of 15 residues. The V and J ends lost 3 bases and 5 bases respectively, with 13 bases between them. CDR3 bases: TGTGCCAGCAGCTTTCAGGCGGGGTTAACCGGGGAGCTGTTTTTT. Translation gives CASSFQAGLTGELFF.

This chain uses TRBV24-1 with TRBJ1-5; D remains unclear. The CDR3 extends over 16 amino acids. Germline CDR1 is KGHDR and CDR2 is SFDVKD. The ends were cut back, 0 bases at V and 7 bases at J, with 15 bases in the middle. The CDR3 is CATSDLLGGGRQPQHF. The CDR3 nucleotides read TGTGCCACCAGTGATTTGCTCGGAGGCGGTCGACAGCCCCAGCATTTT.

The chain has TRBV6-5 and TRBJ1-6; no clear D gene. This CDR3 has 13 amino acids. V dropped 8 bases and J dropped 6 bases, with 11 bases sitting between them. CDR1 and CDR2 from the germline V gene are MNHEY and SVGAGI. The CDR3 DNA is TGTGCCAGCGCCACTGCGAGTAATTCACCCCTCCACTTT. Protein sequence: CASATASNSPLHF.

As DNA, the CDR3 is TGTGCCAGCAGTGAAAATACTGCTGGGGCCAACGTCCTGACTTTC. Translation: CASSENTAGANVLTF. The V call is TRBV2, the J call TRBJ2-6; D uncertain. Looked up from germline, CDR1 is SNHLY and CDR2 is FYNNEI. The V end lost 2 bases, the J end lost 2 bases, and 7 bases lay between the germline ends. This CDR3 spans 15 amino acids.

This clone was picked up a small number of times. The rearrangement uses TRBV5-6 and TRBJ1-1; D is possibly TRBD1 (5 bases). V lost 4 bases and J lost 4, with 17 bases in between. CDR3 length equals 15 residues. Germline-derived CDR1 and CDR2 are SGHDT and YYEEEE. In nucleotides, the CDR3 is TGTGCCAGCAGCGGAGGATCTATGGGGGGCACTGAAGCTTTCTTT. Its translation: CASSGGSMGGTEAFF.

The chain recombines TRBV4-2 with TRBJ2-5, with 7 positions matching TRBD2. Trimming cost V 3 bases and J 4 bases; bases outside gene matches: 5. Looked up from germline, CDR1 is LGHNA and CDR2 is YNFKEQ. This CDR3 has 14 amino acids. CDR3: CASSQGGSAETQYF. The CDR3 DNA follows: TGTGCCAGCAGCCAGGGGGGGTCAGCAGAGACCCAGTACTTC.

This clone has only one observation. V gene TRBV9 combines with J gene TRBJ2-6, with D perhaps matching TRBD2 (6 bases). Per the germline V gene, CDR1 is SGDLS and CDR2 is YYNGEE. The length of the CDR3 is 17 residues. V was pared by 3 bases and J by 0 bases, with 13 bases between. CDR3 nucleotides: TGTGCCAGCAGCGAGGGAGGACACAGCTCTGGGGCCAACGTCCTGACTTTC. Encoded protein: CASSEGGHSSGANVLTF.

The gene calls are TRBV19 and TRBJ1-2, with TRBD1 matching over 7 bases. Germline V gene lookup returns CDR1 LNHDA and CDR2 SQIVND (reference sequence). The CDR3 sequence is 12 residues long. J gave up 5 bases and V 7 bases, and 4 bases lay outside the gene matches. CDR3 in DNA: TGTGCCAGTACGACAGGGTATTATGGCTACACCTTC. It translates to CASTTGYYGYTF.